The T cell receptor (beta chain) described here comes from a study of T cell responses to AZD1222 COVID-19 vaccine. Points from the study as a whole: Elevations in Spike-specific TCR breadth and depth followed administration of two AZD1222 doses.

Notes on this clone: The antigen is unknown.

The method was immunoSEQ multiplex PCR; TCRdb's version includes in-frame clones alone and lacks a portion of them. The sample includes 130,000 or so clones, 70% to 85% seen only once; the top ten take about 28%. Recipients boosted at about 4 weeks or about 12 weeks are pooled. Germline lookup yields CDR1 LNHDA and CDR2 SQIVND (reference sequence). This CDR3 is 14 amino acids long. V lost 3 bases to trimming and J lost 3 bases, with 11 bases between them. The gene calls are TRBV19 and TRBJ1-1, with D uncertain. This clonotype originated in an adult who received the AZD1222 COVID-19 vaccine. The material was peripheral blood, obtained 28 days after the second AZD1222 dose. The CDR3 nucleotides are TGTGCCAGTAGTATGAAAGGGCTCGACACTGAAGCTTTCTTT. It is translated as CASSMKGLDTEAFF.